Listed below are T cell receptor beta chains from one sample, sequenced in a study of blood T cell repertoires in COVID-19. TCRdb's copy holds only in-frame clones and misses some; the assay was immunoSEQ multiplex PCR. The sample has about 240,000 clones, around nine tenths seen once. Sequencing input: peripheral blood. These receptor sequences come from an older woman with active or convalescent COVID-19. Each CDR3 is given with its conserved first and last residue. The D gene is left open where the match is weak. The listing skips clone size in some rows; elsewhere it reads once, few, many or a size class.

v_call	j_call	d_call	clone_size	cdr3_nt	cdr3_aa
TRBV18	TRBJ2-1	TRBD2	.	TGTGCCAGCTCACGACAACTAGCGGGGGGGGACAATGAGCAGTTCTTC	CASSRQLAGGDNEQFF
TRBV7-2	TRBJ1-5	TRBD1	.	TGTGCCAGCAGCTTAGCGGGACAGAATCAGCCCCAGCATTTT	CASSLAGQNQPQHF
TRBV27	TRBJ2-3	.	.	TGTGCCAGCCTGGATACGGGACTTAGCACAGATACGCAGTATTTT	CASLDTGLSTDTQYF
TRBV5-1	TRBJ1-1	.	few	TGCGCCAGCAGCCCCCCCGGCACTGAAGCTTTCTTT	CASSPPGTEAFF
TRBV5-4	TRBJ2-7	.	.	TGTGCCAGCAGCTTGGAAGGTGGCGGCCCCTCCTACGAGCAGTACTTC	CASSLEGGGPSYEQYF
TRBV5-5	TRBJ1-4	TRBD1	.	TGTGCCAGCAGTGACAGGGTGTCGGTCACTAATGAAAAACTGTTTTTT	CASSDRVSVTNEKLFF
TRBV9	TRBJ2-7	.	.	TGTGCCAGCAGCGTAGGGCTGGGGGCCCCCTACGAGCAGTACTTC	CASSVGLGAPYEQYF
TRBV29-1	TRBJ1-1	.	few	TGCAGCGTGTCCAGGGGCGGAATGAACACTGAAGCTTTCTTT	CSVSRGGMNTEAFF
TRBV20-1	TRBJ2-3	.	.	TGCAGTGCTACTGACATTAGCACAGATACGCAGTATTTT	CSATDISTDTQYF
TRBV30	TRBJ2-7	TRBD1	.	TGTGCCTGGAGCGCTTGGGACAGGGGACTCTACGAGCAGTACTTC	CAWSAWDRGLYEQYF
TRBV10-1	TRBJ1-6	.	.	TGCGCCAGTCCAAGGGGGTTATCTCCGTCACCCCTCCACTTT	CASPRGLSPSPLHF
TRBV20-1	TRBJ2-5	.	.	TGCAGTGCGCGGACTGGAGAGACCCAGTACTTC	CSARTGETQYF
TRBV24-1	TRBJ2-3	.	.	TGTGCCACCAACCGGGGTGACACAGATACGCAGTATTTT	CATNRGDTDTQYF
TRBV7-2	TRBJ1-2	TRBD1	.	TGTGCCAGCAAAACCCCGGGACAGGGTGACTTCTTAAACTATGGCTACACCTTC	CASKTPGQGDFLNYGYTF
TRBV29-1	TRBJ2-5	TRBD1	once	TGCAGCGTTGTCGACAGGGTCCGAGAGACCCAGTACTTC	CSVVDRVRETQYF
TRBV3-1/TRBV3-2	TRBJ2-7	.	.	TGTGCCAGCAGCCAAACTATTCGGGGCGAGCAGTACTTC	CASSQTIRGEQYF
TRBV9	TRBJ2-2	.	once	TGTGCCAGCGCGGTGGCGAACACCGGGGAGCTGTTTTTT	CASAVANTGELFF
TRBV2	TRBJ1-2	.	.	TGTGCCAGCAGTGACGGCGGATTTGGCTATGGCTACACCTTC	CASSDGGFGYGYTF
TRBV15	TRBJ2-5	TRBD1	.	TGTGCCACCAGCAGAGATCGGGGACAGGAACAAGAGACCCAGTACTTC	CATSRDRGQEQETQYF
TRBV9	TRBJ2-7	.	.	TGTGCCAGCAGCGTATCCATCCAGGGAGGCGAGCAGTACTTC	CASSVSIQGGEQYF
TRBV10-3	TRBJ2-5	TRBD1	.	TGTGCCATACAGGGGGCAGGGGTGGATGACCAGTACTTC	CAIQGAGVDDQYF
TRBV7-2	TRBJ1-1	.	.	TGTGCCAGCAGCTTGGGACATCAGAACACTGAAGCTTTCTTT	CASSLGHQNTEAFF
TRBV19	TRBJ2-1	TRBD2	.	TGTGCCAGTAGTAGGCGCCCTAGCGGGGGGCTTAGCTCCTACAATGAGCAGTTCTTC	CASSRRPSGGLSSYNEQFF
TRBV4-3	TRBJ1-2	.	.	TGCGCCAGCAGCCAAGAATCGGGATTAGGATGGGGCTACACCTTC	CASSQESGLGWGYTF
TRBV4-3	TRBJ1-2	.	.	TGCGCCAGCAGCCACCTACCCCCTAACTATGGCTACACCTTC	CASSHLPPNYGYTF
TRBV15	TRBJ2-1	.	.	TGTGCCACCAGCAGTAGATCTCAACTGTCCTACAATGAGCAGTTCTTC	CATSSRSQLSYNEQFF
TRBV12-5	TRBJ2-1	TRBD2	once	TGTGCTAGTGGTTTTAGAGCGGGGGGCCCCTTAGGGGGCAATGAGCAGTTCTTC	CASGFRAGGPLGGNEQFF
TRBV6-5	TRBJ1-3	TRBD1	.	TGTGCCAGCAGTCGTAGACAGGGATCTGGAAACACCATATATTTT	CASSRRQGSGNTIYF
TRBV5-1	TRBJ1-4	.	.	TGCGCCAGCAGCTTGGTCGGGGGTGGGGAAAAACTGTTTTTT	CASSLVGGGEKLFF
TRBV7-2	TRBJ2-3	.	.	TGTGCCAGCAGCTCCCGTCAGGCCCCCCCTTTCACAGATACGCAGTATTTT	CASSSRQAPPFTDTQYF
TRBV29-1	TRBJ1-2	.	.	TGCAGCGTCCACAGTACTGGCTACACCTTC	CSVHSTGYTF
TRBV4-1	TRBJ2-7	.	.	TGCGCCAGCAGCCAAACGCGGACAACCTCCTACGAGCAGTACTTC	CASSQTRTTSYEQYF
TRBV29-1	TRBJ1-5	.	.	TGCAGCGTAGGGGGGGCCAATCAGCCCCAGCATTTT	CSVGGANQPQHF
TRBV6-2/TRBV6-3	TRBJ1-1	TRBD1	.	TGTGCCAGCAGCCGCCGGAACAGGGGTTTACTGGCTGAAGCTTTCTTT	CASSRRNRGLLAEAFF
TRBV5-3	TRBJ1-5	.	few	TGTGCCAGAAGTCAATTAAGTCAGGGTAGCAATCAGCCCCAGCATTTT	CARSQLSQGSNQPQHF
TRBV7-8	TRBJ1-4	.	.	TGTGCCAGCAGCTTGGGGGGGCTTTGGGAAAAACTGTTTTTT	CASSLGGLWEKLFF
TRBV7-9	TRBJ1-2	.	.	TGTGCCAGCAGTTCTCGGGGAGCAGGGGATAACTATGGCTACACCTTC	CASSSRGAGDNYGYTF
TRBV2	TRBJ2-3	.	.	TGTGCCAGCGTAAGAACAGGGCCACTCACAGATACGCAGTATTTT	CASVRTGPLTDTQYF
TRBV5-6	TRBJ2-5	.	.	TGTGCCAGCAGCTTGAGTGGACAGCAAGAGACCCAGTACTTC	CASSLSGQQETQYF
TRBV7-2	TRBJ1-3	TRBD1	many	TGTGCCAGCAGCTTAATGAGGACAGGGGGCCCGAGCTCTGGAAACACCATATATTTT	CASSLMRTGGPSSGNTIYF